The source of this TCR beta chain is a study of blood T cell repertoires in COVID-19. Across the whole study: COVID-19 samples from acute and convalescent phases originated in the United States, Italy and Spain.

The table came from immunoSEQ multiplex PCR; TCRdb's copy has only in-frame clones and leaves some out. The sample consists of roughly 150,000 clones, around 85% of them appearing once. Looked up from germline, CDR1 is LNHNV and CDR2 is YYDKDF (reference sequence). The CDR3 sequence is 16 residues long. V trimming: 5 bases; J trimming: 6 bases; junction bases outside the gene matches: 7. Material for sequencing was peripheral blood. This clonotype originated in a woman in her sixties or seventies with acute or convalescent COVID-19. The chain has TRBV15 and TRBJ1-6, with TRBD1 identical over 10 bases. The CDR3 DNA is TGTGCCACCAGCTCCGGCCGGGACAGGGGTAATTCACCCCTCCACTTT. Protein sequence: CATSSGRDRGNSPLHF.